The sequence of this T cell receptor beta chain was determined in a study of OX40 agonist ivuxolimab in advanced cancers. At the level of the study: Of mixed ages from about 23 to 85 and averaging about 56 years, the group was around 78% male. Study outcomes and limitations: Partly responding patients at 0.1-3.0 mg/kg showed some of the smallest clonal expansion. The antigens recognized by the expanded peripheral T cells, that is their antigen specificity, were not determined.

The data were produced by immunoSEQ multiplex PCR, yet TCRdb's version contains in-frame clones alone and is incomplete. The sample comprises 95,000 to 150,000 clones, roughly nine tenths of which are singletons, and approximately 0.51% rests with the top ten. This CDR3 region has 14 residues. The V end was cut by 3 bases, the J end by 4 bases, with 15 bases between. Germline CDR1 and CDR2: SQVTM and ANQGSEA. Notes on this clone: Its antigen is not identified.

This sequence joins TRBV29-1 and TRBJ2-5; D is undetermined. The sample in question was CD4+ or CD8+ T cells sorted from blood, obtained in a trial of the OX40 agonist ivuxolimab. This TCR derives from an adult with an advanced solid tumor such as melanoma, head and neck, liver or kidney cancer. The CDR3 here is CSVDLAASPETQYF. For the CDR3, the DNA is TGCAGCGTTGATTTGGCCGCATCCCCAGAGACCCAGTACTTC.